The T cell receptor (beta chain) under discussion was sequenced for a study of blood T cell repertoires in COVID-19. As for the study in general: Donors in the United States, Italy and Spain gave samples during acute or convalescent COVID-19. T cells, B-cell-depleted T cells, or PBMCs supplied cDNA or gDNA.

This clone was recorded a few times. Generated by immunoSEQ multiplex PCR, the TCRdb table keeps only in-frame clones and is missing some. In the table there are a few hundred thousand clones, approximately 81% of which are singletons. The sequencing input was peripheral blood. The sequence came from a woman aged 18-29 years with acute or convalescent COVID-19.

The CDR3 sequence: CASSLLAGIKRDNEQFF. Here the CDR3 DNA reads TGTGCCAGCAGCTTACTAGCGGGGATAAAAAGGGACAATGAGCAGTTCTTC. The chain employs TRBV5-4 and TRBJ2-1; the match to TRBD2 covers 10 bases. J gave up 5 bases and V 2 bases, and 10 bases lay outside the gene matches. This CDR3 has 17 residues. In germline, CDR1 is SGHNT, CDR2 YYREEE (reference sequence).